The sequence of this T cell receptor (beta chain) was determined in a study of cytomegalovirus exposure and HLA in healthy donors. Points from the study as a whole: Presence/absence analysis assumed near-uniform sequencing depth across donors. Compared with the approximately 700-donor mean, an Asian-associated ancestry cluster reportedly had fewer N-insertions, according to a later analysis. On later analysis, the bulk of CMV-associated TCR beta chains appeared to be HLA-restricted. Reportedly, diagnosis of cytomegalovirus status by the classifier showed high specificity and sensitivity.

In the case of this clone: Its antigen is as yet unknown.

This CDR3 contains 16 residues. CDR1 and CDR2 (germline): SGHRS, YFSETQ. V lost 2 bases and J lost 6, with 20 bases in between. The PCR ran on 60 Vbeta and 13 Jbeta primers. This table comes from immunoSEQ multiplex PCR, and its TCRdb copy is limited to in-frame clones, with some not included. The data hold over 40,000 clones, with approximately 70% observed a single time. What was sequenced was PBMCs. The V gene is TRBV5-1, the J gene TRBJ1-2; tentative D call: TRBD1 (5 bases). This clonotype was obtained from a man aged 30-40 years in good health and CMV-seronegative. The CDR3 DNA reads TGCGCCAGCAGCTTATGGCAGGGTGAACTAACTCATGGCTACACCTTC. Its protein product is CASSLWQGELTHGYTF.